A single sample is the source of the 3 T cell receptor beta chains below, sequenced in a study of blood T cell repertoires in COVID-19. TCRdb's table, derived via immunoSEQ multiplex PCR, lists solely in-frame clones and lacks some. The sample yields some 320,000 clones, 90% seen once. Sequences were obtained from PBMCs or T cells enriched from blood (not recorded which). These receptors were collected from a woman between 25 and 40 years old who had been exposed to COVID-19.

The CDR3 region has the DNA TGCGCCAGCAGCCAAGATCTAGGAGGGGTCAACTATGGCTACACCTTC. Its protein product is CASSQDLGGVNYGYTF. The rearrangement links TRBV4-1 to TRBJ1-2; TRBD1 is a possible D gene (5 bases). CDR1 MGHRA and CDR2 YSYEKL come from the germline V gene. Trimming took off 0 bases at V and 2 bases at J, with 13 bases between the two ends. The CDR3 covers 16 residues.

The gene calls are TRBV3-1 (or the pseudogene TRBV3-2) and TRBJ1-2, with D uncertain. Between the trimmed V and J ends, which lost 1 base and 5 bases, there was a span of 14 bases. Per germline, CDR1 LGHDT and CDR2 YNNKEL (reference sequence). CDR3 length: 15 residues. The CDR3 nucleotides read TGTGCCAGCAGCCAAGGCGGATCGGGTCGGTATGGCTACACCTTC. Its protein product is CASSQGGSGRYGYTF.

This rearrangement joins TRBV3-1 (or the pseudogene TRBV3-2) to TRBJ1-6, with D possibly matching TRBD1 (6 bases). The germline V gene has CDR1 LGHDT and CDR2 YNNKEL (reference sequence). Trimming pared 4 bases from V and 7 bases from J, leaving 14 bases between. The CDR3 contains 15 residues. The CDR3 is CASSRYRAANSPLHF. CDR3 bases: TGTGCCAGCAGCCGCTACAGGGCAGCAAATTCACCCCTCCACTTT.